A selection of T cell receptor beta chains follows, all from one sample in a study of blood T cell repertoires in COVID-19. Using immunoSEQ multiplex PCR, the repertoire was profiled, and TCRdb retains in-frame clones only, with some absent. The data contain about 98,000 clones, 70% to 90% of them singletons. The sequenced material came from peripheral blood. These TCRs come from a man aged 60 to 69 with acute or convalescent COVID-19. Each CDR3 is given with its conserved first and last residue. Fields, in order: clone size, J gene, V gene, CDR3 protein. Size tells how often a clone was seen (once, few, many) or the class of an expanded clone, and some rows leave it out.

many,TRBJ2-3,TRBV4-2,CASSPKLAGGPDTQYF
.,TRBJ2-1,TRBV19,CASSIPGLTNNEQFF
once,TRBJ1-2,TRBV3-1/TRBV3-2,CASSPGTYGYTF
.,TRBJ1-5,TRBV21-1,CAGTSEQGYSNQPQHF
.,TRBJ1-5,TRBV7-8,CASSPQGQGGQPQHF
.,TRBJ1-1,TRBV6-5,CATPGSGYLNTEAFF
.,TRBJ1-2,TRBV6-5,CASSYSGGTNYGYTF
.,TRBJ2-1,TRBV19,CATRQGSSYNEQFF
.,TRBJ1-2,TRBV7-2,CASSFDGANYGYTF
.,TRBJ1-1,TRBV3-1/TRBV3-2,CASSQRERGTEAFF
.,TRBJ2-5,TRBV5-1,CASSLASGETQYF
.,TRBJ2-3,TRBV5-4,CASSGWLAGEGDTQYF
.,TRBJ2-6,TRBV5-1,CASSLKSGGGTNVLTF
.,TRBJ2-2,TRBV28,CASSDRVSTGELFF
.,TRBJ2-1,TRBV7-2,CASSARTRSYNEQFF
.,TRBJ2-2,TRBV12-5,CASGLFSTGDQTGELFF
.,TRBJ1-2,TRBV25-1,CASTEGVGQGNGYTF
.,TRBJ1-6,TRBV12-3/TRBV12-4,CASSFRASPLHF
.,TRBJ2-1,TRBV3-1/TRBV3-2,CASTPMAGGNNEQFF
few,TRBJ2-1,TRBV10-1,CASSETTSGRNEQFF
once,TRBJ1-1,TRBV10-1,CASSDSRLSEAFF
.,TRBJ1-5,TRBV24-1,CATSVFRGAAEPQHF
.,TRBJ1-1,TRBV7-9,CASHEGGNTEAFF
.,TRBJ2-1,TRBV7-2,CASSLGQGLREQFF
.,TRBJ1-2,TRBV7-3,CASSLLTSFTGLHDGYTF
.,TRBJ1-2,TRBV18,CASSSGTESHGYTF
few,TRBJ2-1,TRBV10-1,CASSTLGAGGPDEQFF
.,TRBJ2-7,TRBV7-3,CASSPGQAQTYEQYF
.,TRBJ1-5,TRBV19,CASSQGNQPQHF
.,TRBJ2-7,TRBV6-2/TRBV6-3,CASSYSSGTNSYEQYF
.,TRBJ2-1,TRBV3-1/TRBV3-2,CASSPGQFYNEQFF
.,TRBJ2-5,TRBV30,CAFRTGGETQYF
medium-sized,TRBJ2-1,TRBV3-1/TRBV3-2,CASSQGLISGNEQFF
.,TRBJ1-4,TRBV6-5,CAIRSGIKIEKLFF
.,TRBJ2-1,TRBV6-5,CASKDGGGDEQFF
.,TRBJ1-2,TRBV6-5,CASSGTGSAYGYTF
.,TRBJ2-1,TRBV3-1/TRBV3-2,CASSPGPNEQFF
.,TRBJ1-2,TRBV9,CASSVGEARGDYGYTF
.,TRBJ1-2,TRBV4-3,CASSQEIQGFSGGYTF
.,TRBJ2-6,TRBV27,CASSLSPRAGSGANVLTF
.,TRBJ1-4,TRBV21-1,CASSKDSSTGDNEKLFF
.,TRBJ1-3,TRBV18,CASSPPSGSGNTIYF
.,TRBJ1-5,TRBV7-8,CASSLGGGGLQPQHF
.,TRBJ1-3,TRBV2,CASNFEGAIGNTIYF
.,TRBJ2-7,TRBV7-9,CASSLLSGQNYEQYF
.,TRBJ1-1,TRBV7-9,CAVMGGTEAFF
.,TRBJ2-3,TRBV9,CASSVEGSGSLLDTQYF
.,TRBJ1-1,TRBV4-2,CASSQGQKNTEAFF
.,TRBJ2-5,TRBV10-3,CAISRAGQETQYF
few,TRBJ2-5,TRBV5-1,CASSWVGQKETQYF
.,TRBJ1-2,TRBV5-5,CASSLAGTSYGYTF
few,TRBJ1-6,TRBV21-1,CASSKNSGQGNSPLHF
.,TRBJ1-2,TRBV2,CASGMGATYGYTF
.,TRBJ1-5,TRBV7-2,CASSLAPGTGDSNQPQHF
.,TRBJ1-5,TRBV2,CASSAVGGGNQPQHF
.,TRBJ2-3,TRBV4-1,CASSRSGVQSRVYADTQYF
.,TRBJ1-1,TRBV5-6,CASSLKDMNTEAFF
.,TRBJ1-1,TRBV27,CASSTALRGTEAFF
.,TRBJ2-2,TRBV19,CASRETVLRGELFF
once,TRBJ2-1,TRBV11-2,CASSARGQGGHNEQFF